Each of the 2 T cell receptor beta chains below was sequenced from the same sample in a study of regulatory T cells in long-lasting Graves disease. Library construction for TCR beta used iRepertoire HTBI primers and Arm-PCR of CDR3 regions. TCRdb fed the multiplex PCR reads into MiXCR, producing one record per CDR3 protein. The sample holds roughly 410,000 distinct CDR3 sequences, about 15% seen once. Described time point: newly diagnosed GD, antithyroid drugs for less than 3 months. PBMC-extracted RNA yielded the TCR library. The same data also contributed to another study, on T cells in Graves' hyperthyroidism and ophthalmopathy.

The sample was peripheral blood mononuclear cells (PBMCs), taken at new diagnosis, from a patient treated with antithyroid drugs. The receptors shown here come from a woman aged 40 to 50 with Graves disease.

This clonotype showed up many times. The chain recombines TRBV27 with TRBJ2-5; D not certain. Germline CDR1 is MNHEY and CDR2 is SMNVEV (reference sequence). This CDR3 spans 17 amino acids. V was shortened by 5 bases and J by 0 bases, with 19 bases between the two germline ends. CDR3 loop: CASSTGPPSWYQETQYF. CDR3 nucleotide sequence: TGTGCCAGCAGTACTGGGCCTCCATCATGGTACCAAGAGACCCAGTACTTC.

The sample holds many counts of this clonotype. The J gene is TRBJ1-2, the V gene TRBV12-3 or TRBV12-4; the match to TRBD1 covers 9 bases. The CDR3 sequence is 14 residues long. The V gene end was trimmed by 5 bases and the J gene end by 5 bases; junction bases not matched to a gene: 6. The CDR3 DNA sequence: TGTGCCAGCAGTCCCCACGGACAGGGGTATGGCTACACCTTC. The encoded protein is CASSPHGQGYGYTF.